The clone carrying this TCR beta chain has ten or more counts. This specimen belongs to a study of early T cells in non-severe SARS-CoV-2 infection. Germline-derived CDR1 and CDR2 are SGHTA and FQGNSA. Trimming at V came to 1 base and at J to 6 bases, leaving 8 bases not matched to a gene. CDR3 length equals 16 residues. In the library, individual cDNA molecules carried attached unique molecular identifiers. One entry per CDR3 protein results from TCRdb running MiXCR on the 5' RACE reads. The sample shows tens of thousands of distinct CDR3 sequences, approximately 10% of them seen only once. The V call is TRBV7-2, the J call TRBJ2-1, with TRBD2 matching over 8 bases. The receptor was isolated from an adult who was a healthcare worker with PCR-confirmed SARS-CoV-2 infection or an uninfected control (not recorded which). The sequencing sample was made of whole blood. The CDR3 here is CASSLVGGGSPNEQFF. The DNA for the CDR3 is TGTGCCAGCAGCTTAGTGGGCGGGGGGTCGCCCAATGAGCAGTTCTTC.